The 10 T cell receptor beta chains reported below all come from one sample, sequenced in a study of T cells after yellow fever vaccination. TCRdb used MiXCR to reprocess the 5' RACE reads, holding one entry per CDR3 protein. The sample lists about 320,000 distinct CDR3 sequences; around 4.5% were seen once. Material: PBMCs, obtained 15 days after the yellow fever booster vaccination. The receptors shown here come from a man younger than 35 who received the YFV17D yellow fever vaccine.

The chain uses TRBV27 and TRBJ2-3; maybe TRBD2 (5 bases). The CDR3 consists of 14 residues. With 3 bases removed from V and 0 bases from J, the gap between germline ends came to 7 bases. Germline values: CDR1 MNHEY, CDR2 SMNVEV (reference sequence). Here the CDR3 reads CASSFRRSTDTQYF. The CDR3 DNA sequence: TGTGCCAGCAGTTTCCGGAGGAGCACAGATACGCAGTATTTT.

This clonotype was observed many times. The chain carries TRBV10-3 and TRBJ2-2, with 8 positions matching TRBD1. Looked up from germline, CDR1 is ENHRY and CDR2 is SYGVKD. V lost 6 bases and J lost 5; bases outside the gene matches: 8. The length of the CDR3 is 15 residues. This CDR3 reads CAIRRGGQGTGELFF. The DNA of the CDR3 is TGTGCCATCAGGAGGGGAGGACAGGGAACCGGGGAGCTGTTTTTT.

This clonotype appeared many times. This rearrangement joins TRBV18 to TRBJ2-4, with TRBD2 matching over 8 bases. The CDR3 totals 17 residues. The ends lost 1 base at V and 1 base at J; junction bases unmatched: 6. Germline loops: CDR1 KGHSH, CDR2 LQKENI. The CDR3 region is CASSPLRSGGAKNIQYF. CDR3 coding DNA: TGTGCCAGCTCACCACTCCGGAGCGGGGGTGCCAAAAACATTCAGTACTTC.

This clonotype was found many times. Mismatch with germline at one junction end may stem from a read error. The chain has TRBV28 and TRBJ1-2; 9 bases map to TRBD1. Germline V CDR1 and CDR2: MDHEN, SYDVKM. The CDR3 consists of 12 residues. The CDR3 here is CASSSTGTGTFF. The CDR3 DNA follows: TGTGCCAGCAGTTCCACCGGGACAGGGACTTTCTTC.

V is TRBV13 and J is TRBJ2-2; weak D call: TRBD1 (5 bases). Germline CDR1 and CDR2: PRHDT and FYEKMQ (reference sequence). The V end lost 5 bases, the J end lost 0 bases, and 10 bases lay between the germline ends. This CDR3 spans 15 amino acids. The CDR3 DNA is TGTGCCAGCAGCCACGGACATTCGAACACCGGGGAGCTGTTTTTT. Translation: CASSHGHSNTGELFF.

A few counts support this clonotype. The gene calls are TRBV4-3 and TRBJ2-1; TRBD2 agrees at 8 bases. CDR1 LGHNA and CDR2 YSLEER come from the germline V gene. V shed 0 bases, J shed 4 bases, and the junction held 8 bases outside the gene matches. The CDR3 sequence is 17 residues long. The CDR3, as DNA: TGCGCCAGCAGCCAAGATTGGGATAGCGGGGTGTACAATGAGCAGTTCTTC. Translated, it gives CASSQDWDSGVYNEQFF.

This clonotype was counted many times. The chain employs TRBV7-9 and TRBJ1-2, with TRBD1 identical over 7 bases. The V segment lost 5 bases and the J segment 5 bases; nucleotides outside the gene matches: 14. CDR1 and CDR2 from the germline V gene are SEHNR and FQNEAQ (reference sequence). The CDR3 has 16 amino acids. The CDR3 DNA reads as TGTGCCAGCAGCCCTCTCGGTCCACAGGGGACTTATGGCTACACCTTC. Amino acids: CASSPLGPQGTYGYTF.

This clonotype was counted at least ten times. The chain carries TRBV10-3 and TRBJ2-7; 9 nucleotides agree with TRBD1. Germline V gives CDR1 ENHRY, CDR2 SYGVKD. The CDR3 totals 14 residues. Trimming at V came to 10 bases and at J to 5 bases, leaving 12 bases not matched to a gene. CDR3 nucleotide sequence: TGTGCCACCACCACGGGACAGGGTGTCCACGAGCAGTACGTC. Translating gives CATTTGQGVHEQYV.

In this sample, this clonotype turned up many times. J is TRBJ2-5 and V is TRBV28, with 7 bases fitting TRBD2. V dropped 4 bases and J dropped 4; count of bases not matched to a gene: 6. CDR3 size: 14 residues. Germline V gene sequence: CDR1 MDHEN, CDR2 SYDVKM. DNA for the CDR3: TGTGCCAGCAGTTCACCCACGGGGGGAGAGACCCAGTACTTC. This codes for CASSSPTGGETQYF.

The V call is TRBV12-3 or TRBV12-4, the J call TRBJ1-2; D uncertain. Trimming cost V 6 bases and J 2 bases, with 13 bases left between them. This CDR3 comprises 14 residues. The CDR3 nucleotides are TGTGCCAGCAGCCAGCTAGGACTCAACTATGGCTACACCTTC. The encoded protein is CASSQLGLNYGYTF.